This TCR beta chain was identified during a study of regulatory T cells in long-lasting Graves disease. Construction of TCR beta libraries relied on iRepertoire HTBI primers and on Arm-PCR targeting CDR3 regions. One entry per CDR3 protein, called by TCRdb with MiXCR from the multiplex PCR reads. The sample includes about 330,000 distinct CDR3 sequences, around 15% seen only once; the top ten take 20%. A word on this clonotype: Its specificity is unknown.

General observations from the study: Among samples with persistent disease, TRBV28, TRBJ1-2 and TRBJ2-5 were favored.

The sample's time point: newly diagnosed GD, antithyroid drugs for less than 3 months. PBMC-derived RNA was used for the TCR library. Graves' disease diagnoses used American Thyroid Association guidelines. Germline V CDR1 and CDR2: SGHRS, YFSETQ. V lost 1 base and J 1 base, leaving 6 bases between the germline ends. This CDR3 has 14 amino acids. These data are also associated with another study on T cells in Graves' hyperthyroidism and ophthalmopathy. That source reports: The HTBI primer set served for first-round RT-PCR of the TCR CDR3.

The rearrangement joins TRBV5-1 to TRBJ1-3; the D is unclear. The sequenced sample was peripheral blood mononuclear cells (PBMCs), obtained at new diagnosis, from a patient treated with antithyroid drugs. This receptor was obtained from a woman younger than 30 with Graves disease. The CDR3 DNA is TGCGCCAGCAGCTTGAAAGGTTCTGGAAACACCATATATTTT. Amino acids: CASSLKGSGNTIYF.